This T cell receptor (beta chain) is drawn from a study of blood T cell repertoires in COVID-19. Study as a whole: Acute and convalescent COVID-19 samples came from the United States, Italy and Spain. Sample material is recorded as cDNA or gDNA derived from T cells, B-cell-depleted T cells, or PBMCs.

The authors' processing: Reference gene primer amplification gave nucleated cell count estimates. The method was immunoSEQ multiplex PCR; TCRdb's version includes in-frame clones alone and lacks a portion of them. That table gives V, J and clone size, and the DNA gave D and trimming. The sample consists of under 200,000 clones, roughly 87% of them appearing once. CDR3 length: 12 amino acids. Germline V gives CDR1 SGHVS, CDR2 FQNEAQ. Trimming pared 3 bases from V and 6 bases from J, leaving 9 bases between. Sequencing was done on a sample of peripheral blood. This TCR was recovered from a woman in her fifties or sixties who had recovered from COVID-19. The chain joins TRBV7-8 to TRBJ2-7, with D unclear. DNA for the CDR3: TGTGCCAGCAGCTTCATGAGGAGCGAGCAGTACTTC. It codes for CASSFMRSEQYF.